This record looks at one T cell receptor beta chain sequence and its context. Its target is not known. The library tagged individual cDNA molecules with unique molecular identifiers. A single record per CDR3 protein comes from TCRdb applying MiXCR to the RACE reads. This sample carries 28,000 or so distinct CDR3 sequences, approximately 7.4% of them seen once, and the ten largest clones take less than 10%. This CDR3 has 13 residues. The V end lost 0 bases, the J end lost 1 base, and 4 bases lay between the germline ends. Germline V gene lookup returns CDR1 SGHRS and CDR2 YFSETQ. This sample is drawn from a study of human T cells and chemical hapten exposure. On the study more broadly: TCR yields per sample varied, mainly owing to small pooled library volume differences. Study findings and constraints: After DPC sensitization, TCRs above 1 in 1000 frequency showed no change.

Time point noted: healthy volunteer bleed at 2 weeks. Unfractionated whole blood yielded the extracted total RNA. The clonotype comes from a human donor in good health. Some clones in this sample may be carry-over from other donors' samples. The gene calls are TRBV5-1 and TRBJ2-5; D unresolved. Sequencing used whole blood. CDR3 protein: CASSLDRQETQYF. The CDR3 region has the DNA TGCGCCAGCAGCTTGGACCGCCAAGAGACCCAGTACTTC.